Listed below are T cell receptor beta chains from one sample, sequenced in a study of T cells after yellow fever vaccination. TCRdb reprocessed the 5' RACE reads with MiXCR, giving one entry per CDR3 protein. The table includes 120,000 to 150,000 distinct CDR3 sequences, 7.7% detected once. Specimen: CD4+ T cells sorted from PBMCs, collected 5 days after the yellow fever booster vaccination. All receptors come from a man younger than 40 who received the YFV17D yellow fever vaccine. Each CDR3 is given with its conserved first and last residue. Fields, in order: clone size, J gene, V gene, CDR3 protein. The size field reads once, few, many, or a class for an expanded clone.

clone_size: many; j_call: TRBJ2-1; v_call: TRBV20-1; cdr3_aa: CSARPAGFEQFF
clone_size: many; j_call: TRBJ2-1; v_call: TRBV20-1; cdr3_aa: CSALVQSSYNEQFF
clone_size: many; j_call: TRBJ2-6; v_call: TRBV7-2; cdr3_aa: CASSLEATSGANVLTF
clone_size: many; j_call: TRBJ2-5; v_call: TRBV12-3/TRBV12-4; cdr3_aa: CASRSQMVETQYF
clone_size: many; j_call: TRBJ2-7; v_call: TRBV29-1; cdr3_aa: CSVVGSYSYEQYF
clone_size: many; j_call: TRBJ1-1; v_call: TRBV20-1; cdr3_aa: CSASWVTEAFF
clone_size: many; j_call: TRBJ2-1; v_call: TRBV24-1; cdr3_aa: CATSDGGGYEQFF
clone_size: many; j_call: TRBJ2-5; v_call: TRBV29-1; cdr3_aa: CSALQGQETQYF
clone_size: many; j_call: TRBJ2-2; v_call: TRBV5-4; cdr3_aa: CASSKISGQSNTGELFF
clone_size: many; j_call: TRBJ2-5; v_call: TRBV20-1; cdr3_aa: CSAPSGIQETQYF